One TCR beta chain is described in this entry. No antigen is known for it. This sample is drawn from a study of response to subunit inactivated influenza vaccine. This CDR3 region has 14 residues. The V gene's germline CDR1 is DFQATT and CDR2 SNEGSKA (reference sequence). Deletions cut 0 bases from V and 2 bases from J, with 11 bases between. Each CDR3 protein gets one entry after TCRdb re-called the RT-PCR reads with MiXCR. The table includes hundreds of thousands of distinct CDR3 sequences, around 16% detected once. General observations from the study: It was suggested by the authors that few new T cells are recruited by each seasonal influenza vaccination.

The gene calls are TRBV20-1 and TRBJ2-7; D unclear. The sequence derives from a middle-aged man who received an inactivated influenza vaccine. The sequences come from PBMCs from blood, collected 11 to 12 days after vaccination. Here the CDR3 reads CSARDQTDTYEQYF. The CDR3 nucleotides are TGCAGTGCTAGAGATCAAACCGATACCTACGAGCAGTACTTC.